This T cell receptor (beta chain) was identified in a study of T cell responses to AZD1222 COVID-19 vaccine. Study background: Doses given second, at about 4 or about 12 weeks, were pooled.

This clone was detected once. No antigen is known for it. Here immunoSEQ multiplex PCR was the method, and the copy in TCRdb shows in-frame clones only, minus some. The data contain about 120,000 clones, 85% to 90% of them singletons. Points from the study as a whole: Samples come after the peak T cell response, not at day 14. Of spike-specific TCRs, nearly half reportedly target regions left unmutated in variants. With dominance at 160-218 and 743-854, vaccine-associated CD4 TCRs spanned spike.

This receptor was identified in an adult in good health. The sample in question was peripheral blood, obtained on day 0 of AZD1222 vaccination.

For the CDR3, the DNA is TGTGCCAGTCTCGGGCAGCGAATAAACTATGGCTACACCTTC. Translated: CASLGQRINYGYTF. V is TRBV19 and J is TRBJ1-2; D gene ambiguous. V gave up 8 bases and J gave up 2 bases, with 15 bases separating them. This CDR3 has 14 residues. CDR1 is LNHDA and CDR2 is SQIVND in the germline V gene (reference sequence).